These 12 T cell receptor beta chains were sequenced from one sample in a study of shared clonotypes between healthy human individuals. Clones were read by immunoSEQ multiplex PCR, and TCRdb kept only the in-frame ones, dropping some. The profile shows about 2,100,000 clones, just over 90% of them singletons. Naive CD8 cells comprised CD45RO-negative, CCR7-positively selected cells, excluding terminally differentiated effector memory CD45RA+ cells. Specimen: naive CD8+ T cells from PBMCs. Receptors originate from a young man in good health. Some clones in this sample may be carry-over from other donors' samples.

V usage is TRBV25-1 and J usage is TRBJ2-5; D not certain. From germline, CDR1 is MGHDK and CDR2 SYGVNS. V lost 3 bases and J lost 1, with 6 bases in between. This CDR3 contains 13 residues. CDR3: CASSDPIQETQYF. The CDR3 region has the DNA TGTGCCAGCAGTGATCCGATCCAAGAGACCCAGTACTTC.

This clone occurred once. The chain employs TRBV10-2 and TRBJ1-5, with D maybe TRBD1 (5 bases). V dropped 0 bases and J dropped 4 bases, with 16 bases sitting between them. The germline V gene has CDR1 WSHSY and CDR2 SAAADI. This CDR3 is built from 17 residues. The CDR3 nucleotides read TGCGCCAGCAGTGAGTCACCGAAAGGGCAGGGAAATCAGCCCCAGCATTTT. Translating it yields CASSESPKGQGNQPQHF.

The V and J genes are TRBV15 and TRBJ2-7; D is uncertain. This CDR3 contains 15 residues. Trimming removed 5 bases from V and 4 bases from J, with 18 bases in between. CDR1 LNHNV and CDR2 YYDKDF come from the germline V gene (reference sequence). This chain's CDR3 is CATSASTGSLYEQYF. The CDR3, as DNA: TGTGCCACCAGCGCCTCTACCGGGTCCTTATACGAGCAGTACTTC.

This rearrangement joins TRBV11-2 to TRBJ2-7; 11 bases line up with TRBD1. From germline, CDR1 is SGHAT and CDR2 FQNNGV. This CDR3 region has 14 residues. J was trimmed by 6 bases and V by 5 bases; bases with no gene match: 6. The CDR3 DNA is TGTGCCAGCAGCACCCGGACAGGGGGCCTCGAGCAGTACTTC. Its protein product is CASSTRTGGLEQYF. Combining the CDR3 with reference TRBV11-2 and TRBJ2-7 gives the whole variable domain EAGVAQSPRYKIIEKRQSVAFWCNPISGHATLYWYQQILGQGPKLLIQFQNNGVVDDSQLPKDRFSAERLKGVDSTLKIQPAKLEDSAVYLCASSTRTGGLEQYFGPGTRLTVT.

This chain links TRBV5-6 with TRBJ1-2; weak D call: TRBD1 (5 bases). Between the trimmed V and J ends, which lost 1 base and 0 bases, there was a span of 19 bases. Germline CDR1 reads SGHDT; CDR2 reads YYEEEE. The CDR3 sequence is 18 residues long. CDR3: CASSLLTGGIRANYGYTF. Written as DNA, the CDR3 is TGTGCCAGCAGCTTGCTGACTGGGGGAATTCGAGCTAACTATGGCTACACCTTC.

This chain links TRBV5-1 with TRBJ2-7; 11 bases map to TRBD1. J lost 7 bases, V lost 4 bases, and 10 bases had no gene match. The CDR3 consists of 15 residues. The germline CDR1 and CDR2 sequences are SGHRS and YFSETQ. The CDR3 protein is CASSQGTGGMAEQYF. The CDR3 DNA reads as TGCGCCAGCAGCCAAGGGACAGGGGGGATGGCAGAGCAGTACTTC.

V is TRBV7-8 and J is TRBJ1-1; no firm D call. The V gene's germline CDR1 is SGHVS and CDR2 FQNEAQ. V lost 5 bases and J 11 bases, leaving 15 bases between the germline ends. There are 12 residues in the CDR3. CDR3 in DNA: TGTGCCAGCAGCACCGGACGCCTGAAGGCTTTCTTT. It codes for CASSTGRLKAFF.

This clone has only a few counts. This chain joins TRBV29-1 and TRBJ1-1; the D is unclear. V shed 7 bases and J shed 6 bases, with 18 bases lying between them. Germline V CDR1 and CDR2: SQVTM, ANQGSEA. This CDR3 comprises 13 residues. In nucleotides, the CDR3 is TGCAGCGCGACGTCGGGGTATAGCCCTGAAGCTTTCTTT. This codes for CSATSGYSPEAFF.

The genes are TRBV7-8 and TRBJ2-5, with D hard to call. Germline CDR1 and CDR2: SGHVS and FQNEAQ. Trimming took 6 bases from V and 1 from J, leaving 15 bases between them. The CDR3 contains 15 residues. The CDR3 sequence: CASRLMDRPQETQYF. The CDR3 DNA reads TGTGCCAGCAGGTTGATGGACCGACCCCAAGAGACCCAGTACTTC.

The J gene is TRBJ1-1, the V gene TRBV28, with no clear D. The germline gives CDR1 MDHEN, CDR2 SYDVKM. Between the trimmed V and J ends, which lost 5 bases and 1 base, there was a span of 8 bases. The CDR3 has 13 residues. The CDR3 DNA sequence: TGTGCCAGCAGTGGAGTCGGGAACACTGAAGCTTTCTTT. Amino acid sequence: CASSGVGNTEAFF.

The gene calls are TRBV28 and TRBJ2-7; D not resolved. V was cut by 3 bases and J by 1 base, with 16 bases left in between. The CDR3 consists of 16 residues. Looked up from germline, CDR1 is MDHEN and CDR2 is SYDVKM. CDR3 loop: CASSFEISGLSYEQYF. CDR3 coding DNA: TGTGCCAGCAGTTTTGAGATCTCAGGTTTATCCTACGAGCAGTACTTC.

V usage is TRBV11-2 and J usage is TRBJ1-2, with D uncertain. The CDR3 runs 14 residues. The germline CDR1 and CDR2 sequences are SGHAT and FQNNGV. V was trimmed by 5 bases and J by 4 bases, leaving 14 bases between them. CDR3 in amino acids: CASSLSGYLYGYTF. The CDR3 coding sequence is TGTGCCAGCAGCCTGAGCGGATACCTCTATGGCTACACCTTC.